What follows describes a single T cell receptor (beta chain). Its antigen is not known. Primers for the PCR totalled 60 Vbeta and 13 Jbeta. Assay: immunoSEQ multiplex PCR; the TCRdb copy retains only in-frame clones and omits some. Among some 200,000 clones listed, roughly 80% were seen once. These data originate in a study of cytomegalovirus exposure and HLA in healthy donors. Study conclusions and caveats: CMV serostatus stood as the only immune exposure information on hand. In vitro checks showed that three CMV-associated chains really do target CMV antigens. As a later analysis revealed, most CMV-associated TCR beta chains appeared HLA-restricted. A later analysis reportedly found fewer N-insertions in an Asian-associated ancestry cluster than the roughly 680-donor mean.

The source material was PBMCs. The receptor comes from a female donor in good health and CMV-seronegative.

CDR3 DNA: TGTGCCAGCAGCCGAAGGACAGGGGACAATGAGCAGTTCTTC. Protein: CASSRRTGDNEQFF. The chain uses TRBV7-3 and TRBJ2-1; TRBD1 aligns across 9 bases. With V trimmed by 5 bases and J by 5 bases, 4 bases remained unmatched. Per the germline V gene, CDR1 is SGHTA and CDR2 is FQGTGA. This CDR3 spans 14 amino acids.